The clone carrying this TCR beta chain was picked up one time. The antigen is unknown. This entry is derived from a study of shared clonotypes between healthy human individuals. Whole-study results and caveats: Naive CD4 clonotype sharing across a handful of donors was around 5%. Against clonotypes common to all four donors, non-shared ones had lower generation probabilities.

The CDR3 is 15 residues long. With 3 bases removed from V and 4 bases from J, the gap between germline ends came to 13 bases. Germline V gene lookup returns CDR1 LNHDA and CDR2 SQIVND (reference sequence). Using immunoSEQ multiplex PCR, the repertoire was profiled, and TCRdb retains in-frame clones only, with some absent. Counted here are over 1.5 million clones, 98% occurring once; the ten biggest clones make up around 0.47%. The sequencing input was naive CD4+ T cells sorted from blood. Subset given: CD45RA+ positively selected. The origin of this receptor is a young man in good health. This chain connects TRBV19 to TRBJ1-5; the D gene is possibly TRBD1 (5 bases). CDR3 nucleotides: TGTGCCAGTAGTATTTTCGGGACGGGTAATCAGCCCCAGCATTTT. Translation: CASSIFGTGNQPQHF.